Below are 27 T cell receptor beta chains sequenced from a single sample in a study of technical replicates of blood from a handful of donors. Clones were read by immunoSEQ multiplex PCR, and TCRdb kept only the in-frame ones, dropping some. There are around 65,000 clones in the sample; 86% occur only once, and 5% lies in the top ten. Input material: PBMCs. These receptors originate from a human donor in good health. Some clones in this sample may be carry-over from other donors' samples.

The chain combines TRBV4-2 with TRBJ2-5; D remains unclear. The ends were cut back, 10 bases at V and 9 bases at J, with 18 bases in the middle. Germline V gives CDR1 LGHNA, CDR2 YNFKEQ. The CDR3 runs to 12 residues. The CDR3 loop reads CATLPPQTPQYF. As DNA, the CDR3 is TGTGCCACCCTCCCCCCCCAGACACCCCAGTACTTC.

In this sample, this clone turned up once. V usage is TRBV4-1 and J usage is TRBJ1-1; TRBD1 matches 7 bases. The CDR3 extends over 15 amino acids. With V trimmed by 3 bases and J by 10 bases, 14 bases remained unmatched. Germline V gives CDR1 MGHRA, CDR2 YSYEKL. In DNA form, the CDR3 reads TGCGCCAGCAGCCAGGGTTGGGGGGTACAGGGGCGAGCTTTCTTT. This sequence encodes CASSQGWGVQGRAFF.

The chain uses TRBV6-5 and TRBJ1-1; 7 positions match TRBD1. CDR1 MNHEY and CDR2 SVGAGI come from the germline V gene. The CDR3 extends over 14 amino acids. J was trimmed by 2 bases and V by 2 bases; bases with no gene match: 2. Here the CDR3 reads CASSYPGGNTEAFF. The DNA for the CDR3 is TGTGCCAGCAGTTACCCAGGGGGTAACACTGAAGCTTTCTTT.

This chain uses TRBV5-5 with TRBJ2-6; TRBD2 agrees at 9 bases. Germline CDR1 SGHKS, CDR2 YYEKEE (reference sequence). The V segment lost 3 bases and the J segment 0 bases; nucleotides outside the gene matches: 10. The CDR3 totals 19 residues. CDR3 coding DNA: TGTGCCAGCAGCTCGGAGGCGGGACTAGCAAACTCTGGGGCCAACGTCCTGACTTTC. Amino acid sequence: CASSSEAGLANSGANVLTF.

The V gene is TRBV4-1, the J gene TRBJ2-1; no clear D. Germline values: CDR1 MGHRA, CDR2 YSYEKL. The CDR3 has 14 residues. Trimming left V 0 bases short and J 3 bases short, with 6 bases between. The CDR3 region is CASSQERYYNEQFF. The CDR3 nucleotides read TGCGCCAGCAGCCAAGAGCGGTACTACAATGAGCAGTTCTTC.

The rearrangement uses TRBV7-2 and TRBJ2-3, with 10 bases lining up with TRBD1. Germline V CDR1 and CDR2: SGHTA, FQGNSA. The CDR3 loop spans 13 amino acids. V lost 5 bases to trimming and J lost 7 bases; unmatched junction nucleotides: 3. DNA of the CDR3: TGTGCCAGCAGCGGGACAGGGGTCTATACGCAGTATTTT. Translating gives CASSGTGVYTQYF.

V and J are TRBV2 and TRBJ1-1; a possible D gene is TRBD1 (5 bases). The V gene lost 6 bases and the J gene lost 1 base, with 12 bases spanning the gap. CDR1 and CDR2 (germline): SNHLY, FYNNEI. The CDR3 contains 14 residues. This CDR3 is CASSKTGPNTEAFF. CDR3 nucleotide sequence: TGTGCCAGCAGCAAAACAGGCCCGAACACTGAAGCTTTCTTT.

The chain employs TRBV13 and TRBJ2-5; TRBD1 is a possible D gene (6 bases). The CDR3 covers 13 residues. Looked up from germline, CDR1 is PRHDT and CDR2 is FYEKMQ (reference sequence). Trimming shortened V by 5 bases and J by 0 bases, and 7 bases separated the two germline ends. The DNA of the CDR3 is TGTGCCAGCAGCCGGGACAACCAAGAGACCCAGTACTTC. Encoded protein: CASSRDNQETQYF. The full variable domain, in which reference TRBV13 and TRBJ2-5 provide the parts outside the CDR3, is AAGVIQSPRHLIKEKRETATLKCYPIPRHDTVYWYQQGPGQDPQFLISFYEKMQSDKGSIPDRFSAQQFSDYHSELNMSSLELGDSALYFCASSRDNQETQYFGPGTRLLVL.

This chain links TRBV5-6 with TRBJ1-2; 8 nucleotides match TRBD1. Trimming at V came to 1 base and at J to 7 bases, leaving 9 bases not matched to a gene. CDR1 SGHDT and CDR2 YYEEEE come from the germline V gene. The CDR3 totals 15 residues. The CDR3 coding sequence is TGTGCCAGCAGCTTGTGGGCAGGGGGCAAAGGTGGCTACACCTTC. Protein product: CASSLWAGGKGGYTF. Based on the CDR3 plus reference TRBV5-6 and TRBJ1-2, the full variable domain is DAGVTQSPTHLIKTRGQQVTLRCSPKSGHDTVSWYQQALGQGPQFIFQYYEEEERQRGNFPDRFSGHQFPNYSSELNVNALLLGDSALYLCASSLWAGGKGGYTFGSGTRLTVV.

The CDR3 sequence: CAWILAGGESQFF. CDR3 nucleotides: TGTGCCTGGATCCTAGCGGGTGGTGAATCGCAGTTCTTC. This sequence joins TRBV30 and TRBJ2-1; the match to TRBD2 covers 8 bases. The CDR3 contains 13 residues. Trimming at V came to 4 bases and at J to 12 bases, leaving 11 bases not matched to a gene. Germline V gene sequence: CDR1 GTSNPN, CDR2 SVGIG (reference sequence).

This rearrangement joins TRBV7-9 to TRBJ2-3; D might be TRBD2 (6 bases). V shed 0 bases and J shed 0 bases, with 10 bases lying between them. Germline lookup yields CDR1 SEHNR and CDR2 FQNEAQ (reference sequence). The CDR3 contains 16 residues. Here the CDR3 DNA reads TGTGCCAGCAGCTTAGCCCGGGGGAGTAGCACAGATACGCAGTATTTT. This sequence encodes CASSLARGSSTDTQYF.

This chain uses TRBV4-3 with TRBJ1-5; D call uncertain. The CDR3 covers 14 residues. Germline CDR1 LGHNA, CDR2 YSLEER. V was cut by 5 bases and J by 6 bases, with 14 bases left in between. The DNA of the CDR3 is TGCGCCAGCAGCGAAACAACGGAGATTCAGCCCCAGCATTTT. Translated, it gives CASSETTEIQPQHF.

The V and J genes are TRBV9 and TRBJ1-5, with D maybe TRBD1 (6 bases). Germline values: CDR1 SGDLS, CDR2 YYNGEE. The CDR3 has 14 amino acids. Between the trimmed V and J ends, which lost 4 bases and 0 bases, there was a span of 8 bases. In DNA form, the CDR3 reads TGTGCCAGCAGCAAGGGGGATAGCAATCAGCCCCAGCATTTT. Its translation is CASSKGDSNQPQHF.

This rearrangement joins TRBV11-2 to TRBJ2-3, with D hard to call. Germline CDR1 reads SGHAT; CDR2 reads FQNNGV. V shed 2 bases and J shed 2 bases, with 14 bases lying between them. The CDR3 length is 16 residues. The CDR3 region is CASSLMVSPTTDTQYF. The CDR3 DNA reads as TGTGCCAGCAGCTTAATGGTTAGCCCTACCACAGATACGCAGTATTTT.

The chain couples TRBV5-1 to TRBJ2-3; no clear D gene. The CDR3 contains 14 residues. The V end was cut by 2 bases, the J end by 2 bases, with 9 bases between. Germline V gives CDR1 SGHRS, CDR2 YFSETQ. The CDR3, as DNA: TGCGCCAGCAGCTTTGGGCCGGACACAGATACGCAGTATTTT. This codes for CASSFGPDTDTQYF. Combining the CDR3 with reference TRBV5-1 and TRBJ2-3 gives the whole variable domain KAGVTQTPRYLIKTRGQQVTLSCSPISGHRSVSWYQQTPGQGLQFLFEYFSETQRNKGNFPGRFSGRQFSNSRSEMNVSTLELGDSALYLCASSFGPDTDTQYFGPGTRLTVL.

The chain recombines TRBV29-1 with TRBJ1-5; D is perhaps TRBD1 (5 bases). Trimming took off 6 bases at V and 7 bases at J, with 16 bases between the two ends. CDR1 and CDR2 from the germline V gene are SQVTM and ANQGSEA. The length of the CDR3 is 13 residues. CDR3 protein: CSVSGAGGQPQHF. The CDR3 region has the DNA TGCAGCGTGTCCGGGGCCGGGGGGCAGCCCCAGCATTTT.

The V gene is TRBV9, the J gene TRBJ2-1, with 10 bases fitting TRBD2. This CDR3 spans 16 amino acids. The V gene end was trimmed by 0 bases and the J gene end by 4 bases; junction bases not matched to a gene: 4. Per germline, CDR1 SGDLS and CDR2 YYNGEE. In DNA, the CDR3 is TGTGCCAGCAGCGTAGACACTAGCGGGACTTACAATGAGCAGTTCTTC. Its translation: CASSVDTSGTYNEQFF.

The rearrangement joins TRBV6-5 to TRBJ1-5; no reliable D call. Germline V gives CDR1 MNHEY, CDR2 SVGAGI. The V end lost 0 bases, the J end lost 3 bases, and 9 bases lay between the germline ends. This CDR3 is 15 amino acids long. CDR3: CASSYSSGSNQPQHF. DNA for the CDR3: TGTGCCAGCAGTTACTCGTCGGGATCCAATCAGCCCCAGCATTTT.

This chain links TRBV7-2 with TRBJ2-7, with D possibly matching TRBD1 (5 bases). The V and J ends lost 1 base and 6 bases respectively, with 19 bases between them. CDR3 length: 16 amino acids. In germline, CDR1 is SGHTA, CDR2 FQGNSA. The CDR3 here is CASSLVTGPTRIEQYF. As DNA, the CDR3 is TGTGCCAGCAGCTTAGTCACAGGCCCGACTCGAATCGAGCAGTACTTC.

This clone was observed a handful of times. The gene calls are TRBV4-2 and TRBJ2-5; a weak D match, TRBD2 (6 bases). V lost 0 bases to trimming and J lost 6 bases, with 14 bases between them. This CDR3 region has 15 residues. Germline assignment: CDR1 LGHNA and CDR2 YNFKEQ. CDR3 amino acids: CASSQDWDSHQTQYF. CDR3 in DNA: TGTGCCAGCAGCCAAGATTGGGACTCTCACCAGACCCAGTACTTC.

This clone appeared a few times. The V call is TRBV6-6, the J call TRBJ1-6, with 9 bases identical to TRBD1. The germline CDR1 and CDR2 sequences are MNHNY and SVGAGI (reference sequence). Trimming took 6 bases from V and 14 from J; bases not matched to a gene: 14. The length of the CDR3 is 15 residues. In DNA, the CDR3 is TGTGCCAGCAGAGATACCGGGACAGGGAGTGGATCCCTCCACTTT. Translating it yields CASRDTGTGSGSLHF.

The chain couples TRBV7-2 to TRBJ1-1; a possible D gene is TRBD1 (6 bases). This CDR3 contains 13 residues. Trimming cost V 6 bases and J 6 bases, with 14 bases left between them. Germline loops: CDR1 SGHTA, CDR2 FQGNSA. The CDR3 spells CASSWTVPAEAFF. CDR3 coding DNA: TGTGCCAGCAGTTGGACAGTTCCCGCTGAAGCTTTCTTT.

This chain joins TRBV15 and TRBJ2-5; TRBD1 matches at 8 bases. Germline CDR1 and CDR2: LNHNV and YYDKDF (reference sequence). The CDR3 length is 14 residues. Trimming removed 3 bases from V and 5 bases from J; junction bases left unmatched: 5. CDR3 bases: TGTGCCACCAGCAGGAAAAACAGGGGGGAGACCCAGTACTTC. Residues: CATSRKNRGETQYF.

V gene TRBV13 combines with J gene TRBJ1-1; 9 nucleotides match TRBD1. The germline V gene encodes CDR1 PRHDT and CDR2 FYEKMQ (reference sequence). The J segment lost 11 bases and the V segment lost 5 bases, leaving 9 bases of the junction unmatched. The CDR3 spans 13 residues. This CDR3 is CASSTTQGATAFF. Here the CDR3 DNA reads TGTGCCAGCAGCACTACACAGGGGGCGACCGCTTTCTTT.

This chain joins TRBV5-8 and TRBJ1-1; maybe TRBD1 (6 bases). This CDR3 comprises 14 residues. Germline loops: CDR1 SGHTS, CDR2 YDEGEE. Trimming removed 4 bases from V and 10 bases from J, with 20 bases in between. The CDR3 protein is CASSGRTQGLTAFF. The CDR3 region has the DNA TGTGCCAGCAGCGGACGGACCCAGGGGTTGACAGCTTTCTTT.

The V gene is TRBV9, the J gene TRBJ2-3; 9 bases agree with TRBD1. Per the germline V gene, CDR1 is SGDLS and CDR2 is YYNGEE. The CDR3 is 17 amino acids. Unmatched junction bases numbered 9, after V lost 3 bases and J lost 1 base. In DNA, the CDR3 is TGTGCCAGCAGCGGTCCCGACAGGGGGAGGGGCACAGATACGCAGTATTTT. Translation: CASSGPDRGRGTDTQYF.

The chain employs TRBV4-2 and TRBJ2-3; a possible D gene is TRBD2 (5 bases). With 0 bases removed from V and 2 bases from J, the gap between germline ends came to 9 bases. This CDR3 comprises 15 residues. Germline-derived CDR1 and CDR2 are LGHNA and YNFKEQ. The CDR3: CASSQDHLATDTQYF. The CDR3 nucleotides read TGTGCCAGCAGCCAAGATCACCTAGCCACAGATACGCAGTATTTT.